These 2 T cell receptor beta chains were sequenced from one sample in a study of regulatory T cells in long-lasting Graves disease. Both iRepertoire HTBI primers and Arm-PCR of CDR3 regions were used to build the TCR beta libraries. One entry per CDR3 protein results from TCRdb running MiXCR on the multiplex PCR reads. The data hold over 350,000 distinct CDR3 sequences, with approximately 14% observed a single time. Time point of the sample: newly diagnosed GD, antithyroid drugs for less than 3 months. Generation of the TCR library employed RNA extracted from PBMCs. A further study also used this sample, focusing on T cells in Graves' hyperthyroidism and ophthalmopathy.

Sequences were derived from peripheral blood mononuclear cells (PBMCs), sampled at new diagnosis, from a patient treated with antithyroid drugs. The receptors were gathered from a woman aged 50 to 65 with Graves disease.

This clonotype was detected many times. The V call is TRBV10-3, the J call TRBJ2-5, with 7 nucleotides matching TRBD1. The V segment lost 0 bases and the J segment 4 bases; nucleotides outside the gene matches: 5. The CDR3 totals 15 residues. The germline CDR1 and CDR2 sequences are ENHRY and SYGVKD. The CDR3 loop reads CAISESSGGGETQYF. CDR3 DNA sequence: TGTGCCATCAGTGAGTCATCAGGGGGTGGAGAGACCCAGTACTTC.

This clonotype was seen more than once but under ten times. The chain links TRBV5-1 to TRBJ1-6, with 7 bases lining up with TRBD1. This CDR3 comprises 19 residues. The germline V gene has CDR1 SGHRS and CDR2 YFSETQ. The trim removed 0 bases at V and 0 bases at J, leaving 9 bases unmatched. The CDR3 region has the DNA TGCGCCAGCAGCTTGGCCAGGCAGGGGGGAAGCTCCTATAATTCACCCCTCCACTTT. Protein product: CASSLARQGGSSYNSPLHF.